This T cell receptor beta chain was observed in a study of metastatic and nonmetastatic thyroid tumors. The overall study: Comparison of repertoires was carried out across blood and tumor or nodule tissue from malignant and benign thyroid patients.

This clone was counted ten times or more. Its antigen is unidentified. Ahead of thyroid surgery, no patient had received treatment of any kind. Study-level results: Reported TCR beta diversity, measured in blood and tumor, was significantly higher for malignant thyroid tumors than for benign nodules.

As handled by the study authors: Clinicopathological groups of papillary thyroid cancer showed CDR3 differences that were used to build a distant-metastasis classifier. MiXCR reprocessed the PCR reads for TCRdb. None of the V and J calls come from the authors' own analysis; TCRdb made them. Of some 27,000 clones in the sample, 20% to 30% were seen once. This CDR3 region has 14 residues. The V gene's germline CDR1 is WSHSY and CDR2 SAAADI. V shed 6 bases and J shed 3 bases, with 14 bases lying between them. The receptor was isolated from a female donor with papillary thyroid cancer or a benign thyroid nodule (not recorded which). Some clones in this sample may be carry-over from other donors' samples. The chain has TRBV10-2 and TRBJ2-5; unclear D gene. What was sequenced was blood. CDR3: CASSAEVAKETQYF. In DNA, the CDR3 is TGCGCCAGCAGCGCCGAGGTAGCTAAAGAGACCCAGTACTTC.